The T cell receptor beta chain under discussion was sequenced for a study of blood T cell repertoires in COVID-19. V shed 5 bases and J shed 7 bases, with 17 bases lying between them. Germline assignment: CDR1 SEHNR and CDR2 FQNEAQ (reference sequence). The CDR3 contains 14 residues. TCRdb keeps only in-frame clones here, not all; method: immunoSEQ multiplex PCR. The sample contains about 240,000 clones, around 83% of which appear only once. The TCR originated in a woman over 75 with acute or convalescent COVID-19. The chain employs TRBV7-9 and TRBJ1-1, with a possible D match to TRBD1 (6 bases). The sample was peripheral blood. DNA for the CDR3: TGTGCCAGCAGCCCCCAACGGGACACCTTTGAAGCTTTCTTT. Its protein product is CASSPQRDTFEAFF.